This note documents a single T cell receptor beta chain sequence. Its antigen specificity is not known. Within one base of it there is no much larger clone, and no base qualities were kept. In total, roughly 710 healthy bone marrow donors made up the cohort. All cohort members were sampled while nominally healthy, although unrecorded immune exposures were likely present. The donor tested CMV seropositive and was one of the 289 seropositive cohort members. Each donor provided a peripheral blood sample, and peripheral blood mononuclear cells were used for TCR beta sequencing. Genomic DNA extraction from the blood cell samples was performed with the Qiagen DNeasy Blood Extraction Kit. The source of the sample is a study of cytomegalovirus exposure and HLA in healthy donors (dated by TCRdb to the late 2010s). Study-wide context: According to an earlier analysis of 550 to 700 of the donors, about 190 million T cells yielded roughly 110 million unique TCR beta sequences and 276 Gb of sequence data. An early release that covered about 600 HLA-typed donors contained approximately 300 gigabases of sequencing data and 70 million to 100 million unique TCR sequences. Of the approximately 400 genotyped donors, roughly 80% fell in the genetic ancestry cluster associated with self-reported Caucasian donors. The study aimed to test whether signatures of past pathogen exposure could be identified by cataloging public T cell receptors. Using immunosequencing, the study profiled T cell repertoires from roughly 650 subjects and related those repertoires to cytomegalovirus serostatus. In addition to the first cohort of roughly 670 subjects, a separate validation cohort of under 150 different subjects was used. The study combined high-throughput TCR immunosequencing, statistical association of individual TCRs with disease status, and machine learning to predict cytomegalovirus infection status. In a later analysis, previously published TCR beta repertoires from some 640 donors were re-analyzed and high-resolution HLA genotyping was added so that TCR occurrence patterns could be studied. The later analysis used no new phenotypic data to find candidate immune exposures, relying instead on TCR beta sequences and their occurrence across donors. To decide whether each TCR beta V gene segment behaved as functional or pseudogenic, an earlier analysis of some 600 of the donors relied on high-throughput TCR beta sequencing. Donor age, sex, ethnicity and CMV serostatus were compiled together with the repertoire data. Genome-wide SNP genotypes for about 55% of the roughly 670 donors were used in a later genetic analysis, which treated that subset as a discovery cohort. All discovery cohort repertoires had been generated using a single sequencing platform. Both class I and class II loci were covered by HLA typing, at four-digit resolution. Typing coverage varied by locus: about 629-640 donors for A, B, C, DRB1 and DQB1; some 520 for DQA1; 600 to 610 for DPA1; approximately 450 for DPB1. A handful of DR-DQ haplotypes were treated as single units for association and clustering because of strong linkage in the cohort. Across some 400 genotyped donors of the cohort, an average of about 240,000 unique TCR beta nucleotide sequences per donor were sequenced, and roughly 17% of those sequences were non-productive.

Overall results and qualifications from the work: This cohort had only TCR beta chains sequenced, and the lack of alpha or paired-chain data limited which features could be detected. It was suggested by the authors that the approach could potentially be generalized to other disease states and immunological phenotypes. V-gene and J-gene trimming of TCR beta chains was associated with a missense DCLRE1C variant in a later genetic analysis, and the association was replicated in an independent cohort. Strong co-occurrence of HLA alleles, especially DR and DQ, made assigning TCR associations to individual alleles difficult. In vitro tests confirmed that a few of the cytomegalovirus-associated TCR beta chains recognize cytomegalovirus antigens. In a later genetic analysis, fewer N-insertions in productive TCRs were reported among donors in an Asian-associated ancestry cluster than the roughly 700-donor mean. A further reported finding was that TCR beta sequences accurately predicted the HLA-A and HLA-B alleles for most subjects in the first cohort. Specific HLA alleles were associated with roughly 16,000 TCR beta sequences at a false discovery rate of 0.05 in a later analysis. The classifier was reported to diagnose cytomegalovirus status with high specificity and sensitivity in both the original and validation cohorts. Immune exposure information for the cohort was limited to CMV serostatus. Linkage disequilibrium might explain the correlated functional status among segregating V segments, but an unknown experimental factor could not be excluded. Some 16 rarely observed V segments, including chromosome 9 orphons, were excluded from the earlier analysis of a few hundred of the donors because counts were too low. Because HLA typing was unavailable for some donors at each locus, only the typed subset was used in association tests. Roughly uniform sequencing depth across donors was assumed in presence/absence analyses, although this assumption may not hold. Across donors, most TCR sequences were observed very rarely, whereas some public TCRs were present in many individuals. In an earlier analysis of some 500 of the donors, most TCR beta V segments appeared in productive rearrangements about 87% or about 30% of the time, broadly matching IMGT annotations. In the study, 150 to 200 TCR beta chains were listed as associated with cytomegalovirus. A later analysis found that TCR association rates varied across HLA loci, with DRB1 alleles showing the most associated TCRs and HLA-C alleles the fewest. According to a later analysis, parvovirus B19, influenza, CMV and Epstein-Barr virus appeared linked to several top co-occurrence clusters. Compared with equally common non-associated chains, HLA-associated TCR beta chains in a later analysis were more clonally expanded and had lower generation probabilities. A cluster of highly shared sequence variants was judged likely to represent a technical artifact of the sequencing pipeline. Because the 87-base-pair reads could not distinguish some IMGT-functional V segments, including TRBV6-2 and TRBV6-3, those segments were excluded. In a later analysis, most CMV-associated TCR beta chains were found to appear HLA-restricted, with HLA associations seemingly driven largely by CMV exposure.

Library construction relied on the immunoSEQ multiplex PCR assay. A mixture of 60 forward primers for TCR Vbeta segments and 13 reverse primers for TCR Jbeta segments was used in the multiplex PCR. Amplification of the CDR3 region of rearranged TCR beta genes was performed with a multiplex PCR assay on genomic DNA. On the Illumina HiSeq System, the amplified TCR beta libraries were sequenced as 87-base-pair reads. As for the original processing: A later analysis counted about 80 million unique TCR beta chains across the 550 to 800 repertoires, and some 11 million of these chains were shared by at least two donors. Raw reads were error-corrected and collapsed into unique sequences by a nearest-neighbor algorithm in which closely related sequences were merged to remove PCR and sequencing errors. CDR3 sequences were aligned to IMGT reference sequences to assign V, D and J gene segments. For a sequence to be retained, at least a six-nucleotide match to both a V gene segment and a J gene segment was required. A rearrangement was called productive if the CDR3 had no stop codons and remained in frame with V and J, and every other rearrangement was called non-productive. Following IMGT convention, CDR3 was defined as the stretch from the second conserved V-encoded cysteine up to the conserved J-encoded phenylalanine. The earlier analysis of about 590 of the donors excluded sequences that lacked an unambiguous match to a single V gene segment. An earlier analysis of several hundred of the donors called V segments functional above 56.7% productive rearrangements and segregating when the between-donor standard deviation exceeded 5%. To diagnose cytomegalovirus status from the catalog of TCR beta chain sequences, a statistical classification framework was built. V and J gene assignment, in a later analysis, came from comparing TCR nucleotide sequences with IMGT/GENE-DB human TR gene sequences. A later analysis assigned CDR3 sequences and most-parsimonious VDJ recombination scenarios with the TCRdist pipeline. In a later analysis, each TCR beta chain was defined by its CDR3 amino acid sequence together with its V-gene family, and reads lacking a unique V-gene family were excluded. In a later analysis, a few hundred highly shared, low-generation-probability nucleotide sequences were removed to address suspected cross-contamination and a sequencing artifact. A later analysis calculated a clonal expansion index for each public chain from normalized within-repertoire ranks of inferred template counts. Generation probabilities in a later analysis came from a VDJ recombination model fitted to out-of-frame rearrangements, and those results were checked against IGoR. In a later analysis, hypergeometric tests were used to score TCR-TCR, TCR-HLA and TCR-CMV co-occurrence, with a repertoire-size bias correction applied to TCR pairs. A later analysis estimated false discovery rates by permuting HLA or CMV assignments 20 times. In a later analysis, co-occurring TCRs were grouped with DBSCAN, and TCRdist sequence similarity was added when clustering was performed within HLA-allele-positive subsets. For co-occurrence clustering, repertoires with fewer than 30,000 or more than 120,000 public chains were excluded, along with roughly 5 repertoires with anomalous nucleotide sharing. TCRdb limited this immuneACCESS table to in-frame rearrangements with V and J called. A share of clones is missing; checked studies link under half to unresolved V genes, and the rest is unexplained. That table is the source of V, J and clone size, and D and trimming were worked out from the DNA. The sample table holds approximately 160,000 clones, of which about four fifths were seen once. The ten most abundant clones make up 1% of the sample.

From cysteine to phenylalanine, the CDR3 is 15 amino acids long. The only DNA kept is the CDR3, 45 bases in frame from the first base. CDR1 ENHRY and CDR2 SYGVKD are derived from the germline V gene. Sequencing was carried out using PBMCs. The rearrangement joined TRBV10-3 to TRBJ2-5, with TRBD2 matching 11 junction bases. The J call may be wrong; the DNA end is better matched by TRBJ2-7. The TCR originated in a woman in her forties or fifties in good health and CMV-seropositive. Here is the DNA: TGTGCCATCAGTAGGACTAGCGGGTCTACCTACGAGCAGTACTTC. It codes for CAISRTSGSTYEQYF.